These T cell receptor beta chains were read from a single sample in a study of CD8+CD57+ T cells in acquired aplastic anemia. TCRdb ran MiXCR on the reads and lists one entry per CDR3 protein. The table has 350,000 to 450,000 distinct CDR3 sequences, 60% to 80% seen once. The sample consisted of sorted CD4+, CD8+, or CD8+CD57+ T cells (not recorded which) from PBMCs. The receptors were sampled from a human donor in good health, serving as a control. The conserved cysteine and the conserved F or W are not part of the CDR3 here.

ASSQDRQVDEQY | TRBJ2-7 | TRBV4-2
ASSPGLAGPQIRH | TRBJ1-6 | TRBV7-3
ASSTALQGAGYT | TRBJ1-2 | TRBV5-1
ASSGGNSNQPQH | TRBJ1-5 | TRBV19
ASSPRSGTGELF | TRBJ2-2 | TRBV9
ASSARVRENEQY | TRBJ2-7 | TRBV4-3
SVGDGNQPQH | TRBJ1-5 | TRBV29-1
ASSLGDSTEAF | TRBJ1-1 | TRBV12-3/TRBV12-4
ASSSEARGYT | TRBJ1-2 | TRBV7-3
ASSYRVAQFYEQY | TRBJ2-7 | TRBV7-9
AIPEGGQGWASS | TRBJ2-7 | TRBV7-6
ASSFVDNEQF | TRBJ2-1 | TRBV7-9
ASSITWNEDF | TRBJ1-1 | TRBV5-1
ASSYTRWSNQPQH | TRBJ1-5 | TRBV5-4
ASSSRGTTNYGYT | TRBJ1-2 | TRBV7-8
SVEDTGVGEQY | TRBJ2-7 | TRBV29-1
AMQGAANAYVF | TRBJ1-4 | TRBV7-9
ASSRAQEPYEQLF | TRBJ1-4 | TRBV9
ASKSHFAQY | TRBJ2-3 | TRBV12-3/TRBV12-4
ASSPDNWRNTGELF | TRBJ2-2 | TRBV28
ASSLSRSEDYT | TRBJ1-2 | TRBV5-1
ASSDLSYEQY | TRBJ2-7 | TRBV25-1
SARRTGDYGYT | TRBJ1-2 | TRBV29-1
SSSRQGGITGELF | TRBJ2-2 | TRBV20-1
ASSKTPDKPQGTGELF | TRBJ2-2 | TRBV7-2
ARSWGTSGGPQEQY | TRBJ2-7 | TRBV7-2
ASSEHGWNTEAF | TRBJ1-1 | TRBV25-1
ASSQSLAGYEQY | TRBJ2-7 | TRBV7-3
ASSLPVGPSTDTQY | TRBJ2-3 | TRBV11-3
ASSMDGASNYEQY | TRBJ2-7 | TRBV5-5
SAYGRSSYEAF | TRBJ1-1 | TRBV20-1
ASSRQAGGGQPQH | TRBJ1-5 | TRBV6-5
ASSAGRQSNQPQH | TRBJ1-5 | TRBV19
ASSSGLAGGASGY | TRBJ2-3 | TRBV7-2
VSSETAYKNTEAF | TRBJ1-1 | TRBV10-2
ASSRDRGYSPNEF | TRBJ2-1 | TRBV7-9
ATSRGSGSYTGEL | TRBJ2-1 | TRBV15
ASSWGTGGYEQY | TRBJ2-7 | TRBV19
ASSFRDDQPQH | TRBJ1-5 | TRBV12-3/TRBV12-4
ASSARGRSDNQQF | TRBJ2-1 | TRBV7-2
ASSATHRGGEKP | TRBJ1-2 | TRBV9
ATSIDGTVRATQY | TRBJ2-3 | TRBV7-9
ASSDDRGDYEQY | TRBJ2-7 | TRBV13
ASSEDRRYEKLF | TRBJ1-4 | TRBV10-1
ATKQLTGPETQY | TRBJ2-5 | TRBV7-2
ARTPGMDTEAF | TRBJ1-1 | TRBV5-4
ASSRQGFNQPQH | TRBJ1-5 | TRBV5-6
SAIIAGGSSYEQY | TRBJ2-7 | TRBV20-1
ASSTTATNYGNTY | TRBJ2-3 | TRBV7-2
ASSLVLGAAF | TRBJ1-1 | TRBV7-8
SARQTNTEAF | TRBJ1-1 | TRBV29-1
ASSQTGQEQF | TRBJ2-1 | TRBV3-1
SVGVLAAYGYT | TRBJ1-2 | TRBV20-1